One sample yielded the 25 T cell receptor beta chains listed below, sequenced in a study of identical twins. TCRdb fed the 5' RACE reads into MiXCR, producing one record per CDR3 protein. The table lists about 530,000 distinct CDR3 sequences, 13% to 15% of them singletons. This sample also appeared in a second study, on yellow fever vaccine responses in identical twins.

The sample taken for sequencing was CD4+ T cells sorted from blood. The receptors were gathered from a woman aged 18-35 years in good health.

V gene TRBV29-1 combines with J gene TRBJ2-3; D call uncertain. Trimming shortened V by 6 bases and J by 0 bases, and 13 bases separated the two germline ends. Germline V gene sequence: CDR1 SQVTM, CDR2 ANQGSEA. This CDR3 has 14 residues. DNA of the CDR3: TGCAGCGTGAGCTCCGAGTCTAGCACAGATACGCAGTATTTT. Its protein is CSVSSESSTDTQYF.

The CDR3 nucleotides read TGTGCCAGCAGCGGAGGCTACGAGGGCCGACGCATCAATGAGCAGTTCTTC. Translating gives CASSGGYEGRRINEQFF. The chain is built from TRBV7-2 and TRBJ2-1; a possible D gene is TRBD2 (5 bases). V lost 5 bases, J lost 6 bases, and 23 bases lay in between. Germline lookup yields CDR1 SGHTA and CDR2 FQGNSA. The CDR3 is 17 amino acids.

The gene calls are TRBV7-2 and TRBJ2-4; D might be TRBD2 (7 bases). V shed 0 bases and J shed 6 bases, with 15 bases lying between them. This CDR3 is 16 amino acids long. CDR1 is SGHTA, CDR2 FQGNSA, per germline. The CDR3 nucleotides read TGTGCCAGCAGCTTAGCGCTTTGGCGGGGGCCAAACATTCAGTACTTC. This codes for CASSLALWRGPNIQYF. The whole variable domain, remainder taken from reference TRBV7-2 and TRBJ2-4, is GAGVSQSPSNKVTEKGKDVELRCDPISGHTALYWYRQSLGQGLEFLIYFQGNSAPDKSGLPSDRFSAERTGGSVSTLTIQRTQQEDSAVYLCASSLALWRGPNIQYFGAGTRLSVL.

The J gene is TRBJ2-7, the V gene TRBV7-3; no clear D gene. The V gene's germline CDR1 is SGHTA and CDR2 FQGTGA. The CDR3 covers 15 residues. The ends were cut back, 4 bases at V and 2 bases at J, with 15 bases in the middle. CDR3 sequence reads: CASSSRHGTTYEQYF. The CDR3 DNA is TGTGCCAGCAGCTCTCGACATGGAACCACCTACGAGCAGTACTTC.

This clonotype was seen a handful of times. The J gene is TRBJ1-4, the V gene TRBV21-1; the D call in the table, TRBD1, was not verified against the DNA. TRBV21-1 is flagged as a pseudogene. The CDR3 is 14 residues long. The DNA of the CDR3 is TGTGCCAGCAGCAAAATATGGGGTCGCGAAAAACTGTTTTTT. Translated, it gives CASSKIWGREKLFF.

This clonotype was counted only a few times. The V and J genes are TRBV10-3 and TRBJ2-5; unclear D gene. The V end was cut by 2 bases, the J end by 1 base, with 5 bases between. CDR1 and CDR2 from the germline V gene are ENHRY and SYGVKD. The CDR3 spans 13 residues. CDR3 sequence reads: CAISETAQETQYF. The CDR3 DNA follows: TGTGCCATCAGTGAGACAGCCCAAGAGACCCAGTACTTC.

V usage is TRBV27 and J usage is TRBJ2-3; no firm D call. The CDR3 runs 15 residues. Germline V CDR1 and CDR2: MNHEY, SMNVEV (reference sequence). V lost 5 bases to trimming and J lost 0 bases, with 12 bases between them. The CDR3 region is CASSLTPPSTDTQYF. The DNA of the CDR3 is TGTGCCAGCAGTCTCACACCCCCTAGCACAGATACGCAGTATTTT.

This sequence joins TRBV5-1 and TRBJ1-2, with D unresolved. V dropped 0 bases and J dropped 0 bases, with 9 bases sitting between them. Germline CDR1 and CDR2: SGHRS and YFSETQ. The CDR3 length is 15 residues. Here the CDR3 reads CASSLGTPANYGYTF. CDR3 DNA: TGCGCCAGCAGCTTGGGGACGCCTGCTAACTATGGCTACACCTTC.

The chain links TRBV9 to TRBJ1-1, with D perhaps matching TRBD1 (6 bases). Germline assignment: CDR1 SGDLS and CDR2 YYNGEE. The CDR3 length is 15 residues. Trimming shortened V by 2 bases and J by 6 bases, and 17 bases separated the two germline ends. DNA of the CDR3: TGTGCCAGCAGCGTGAGCCCCCAGGGGTCGGCTGAAGCTTTCTTT. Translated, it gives CASSVSPQGSAEAFF.

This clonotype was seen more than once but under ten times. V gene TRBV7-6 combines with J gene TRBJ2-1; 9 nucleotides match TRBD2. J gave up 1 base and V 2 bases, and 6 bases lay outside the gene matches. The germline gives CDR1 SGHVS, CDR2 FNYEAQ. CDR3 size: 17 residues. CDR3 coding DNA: TGTGCCAGCAGCTTAAGTAGCGGGAGCTTTTCCTACAATGAGCAGTTCTTC. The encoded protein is CASSLSSGSFSYNEQFF.

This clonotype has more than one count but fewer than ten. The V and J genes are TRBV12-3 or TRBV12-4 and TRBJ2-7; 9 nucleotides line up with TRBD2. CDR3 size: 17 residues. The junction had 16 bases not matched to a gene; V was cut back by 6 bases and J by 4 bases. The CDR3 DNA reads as TGTGCCAGCAGATCCGGTACCGGAGGTAGCGGGAGTTACGAGCAGTACTTC. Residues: CASRSGTGGSGSYEQYF.

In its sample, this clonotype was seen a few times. CDR3 loop: CASSAHKNTEAFF. CDR3 coding DNA: TGTGCCAGCAGCGCCCACAAGAACACTGAAGCTTTCTTT. The V and J genes are TRBV9 and TRBJ1-1; D call uncertain. The CDR3 consists of 13 residues. Per germline, CDR1 SGDLS and CDR2 YYNGEE. The V gene lost 3 bases and the J gene lost 1 base, with 7 bases spanning the gap.

The CDR3 sequence: CASSVGGGRTDTQYF. CDR3 DNA sequence: TGTGCCAGCAGCGTAGGGGGGGGCCGCACAGATACGCAGTATTTT. V gene TRBV9 combines with J gene TRBJ2-3, with a possible D match to TRBD2 (7 bases). The CDR3 runs to 15 residues. The ends were cut back, 0 bases at V and 1 base at J, with 9 bases in the middle. The germline gives CDR1 SGDLS, CDR2 YYNGEE.

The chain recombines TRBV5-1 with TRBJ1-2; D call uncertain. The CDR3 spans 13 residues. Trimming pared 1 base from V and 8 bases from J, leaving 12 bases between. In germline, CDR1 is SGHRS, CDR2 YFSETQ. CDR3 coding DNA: TGCGCCAGCAGCTTGTCAGGAGATGGCGGCTACACCTTC. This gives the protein CASSLSGDGGYTF.

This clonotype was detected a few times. CDR3 loop: CASSTTGPGNTEAFF. In nucleotides, the CDR3 is TGTGCCAGCAGTACAACGGGACCGGGAAACACTGAAGCTTTCTTT. The chain has TRBV6-1 and TRBJ1-1; perhaps TRBD1 as D (5 bases). The V gene lost 5 bases and the J gene lost 2 bases, with 15 bases spanning the gap. This CDR3 has 15 residues. Germline V CDR1 and CDR2: MNHNS, SASEGT.

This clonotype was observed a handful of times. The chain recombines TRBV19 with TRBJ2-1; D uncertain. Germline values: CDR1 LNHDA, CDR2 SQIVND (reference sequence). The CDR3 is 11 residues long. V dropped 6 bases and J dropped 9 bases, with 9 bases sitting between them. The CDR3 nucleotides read TGTGCCAGTAGCAGGTCTCGTGAGCAGTTCTTC. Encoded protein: CASSRSREQFF.

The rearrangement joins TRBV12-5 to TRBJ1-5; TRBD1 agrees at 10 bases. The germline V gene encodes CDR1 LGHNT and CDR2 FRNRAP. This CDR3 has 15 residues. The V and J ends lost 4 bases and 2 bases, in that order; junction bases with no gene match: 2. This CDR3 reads CASGWDRGGNQPQHF. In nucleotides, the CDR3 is TGTGCTAGTGGTTGGGACAGGGGCGGCAATCAGCCCCAGCATTTT.

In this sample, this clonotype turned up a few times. The CDR3 DNA reads as TGTGCCAGCAGTTACTCGGGTGCCCCTTTCGACGAGCAGTACTTC. Translating gives CASSYSGAPFDEQYF. The rearrangement joins TRBV6-5 to TRBJ2-7; the D is unclear. The length of the CDR3 is 15 residues. V was pared by 0 bases and J by 5 bases, with 14 bases between. Germline V CDR1 and CDR2: MNHEY, SVGAGI.

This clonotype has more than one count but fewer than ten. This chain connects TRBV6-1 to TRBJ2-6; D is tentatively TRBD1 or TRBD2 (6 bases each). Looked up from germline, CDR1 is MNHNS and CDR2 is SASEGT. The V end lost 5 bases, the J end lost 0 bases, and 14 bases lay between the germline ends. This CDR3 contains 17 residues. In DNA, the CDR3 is TGTGCCAGCAGTACGGGGGCCGTTGACTCTGGGGCCAACGTCCTGACTTTC. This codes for CASSTGAVDSGANVLTF.

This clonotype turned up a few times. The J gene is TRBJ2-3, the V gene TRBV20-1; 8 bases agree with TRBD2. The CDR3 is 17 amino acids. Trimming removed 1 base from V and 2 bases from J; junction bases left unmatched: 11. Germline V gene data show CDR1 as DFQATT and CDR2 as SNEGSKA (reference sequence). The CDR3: CSARVAPLAEFTDTQYF. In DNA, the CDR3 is TGCAGTGCTAGAGTTGCCCCACTAGCGGAATTCACAGATACGCAGTATTTT.

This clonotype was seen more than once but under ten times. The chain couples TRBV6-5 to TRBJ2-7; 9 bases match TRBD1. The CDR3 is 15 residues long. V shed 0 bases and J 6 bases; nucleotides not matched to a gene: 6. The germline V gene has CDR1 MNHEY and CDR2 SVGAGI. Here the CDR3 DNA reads TGTGCCAGCAGTTACTCTGAGACAGGGGGAACCGAGCAGTACTTC. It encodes CASSYSETGGTEQYF.

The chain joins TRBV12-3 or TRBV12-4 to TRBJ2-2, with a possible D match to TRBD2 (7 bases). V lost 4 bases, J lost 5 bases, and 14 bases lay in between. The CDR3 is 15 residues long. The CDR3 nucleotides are TGTGCCAGCAGTTGGGGGGGGGGCTGGACCGGGGAGCTGTTTTTT. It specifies CASSWGGGWTGELFF.

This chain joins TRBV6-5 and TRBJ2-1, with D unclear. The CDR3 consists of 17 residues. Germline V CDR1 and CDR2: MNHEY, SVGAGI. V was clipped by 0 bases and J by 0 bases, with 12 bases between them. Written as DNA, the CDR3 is TGTGCCAGCAGTTACTCGAGTTTCGTAAGCTCCTACAATGAGCAGTTCTTC. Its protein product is CASSYSSFVSSYNEQFF.

The CDR3 loop reads CASSVATGLETQYF. The CDR3 DNA reads as TGTGCCAGCAGCGTAGCTACAGGGTTGGAGACCCAGTACTTC. The rearrangement joins TRBV9 to TRBJ2-5, with D perhaps matching TRBD1 (6 bases). Trimming took off 0 bases at V and 5 bases at J, with 11 bases between the two ends. Germline values: CDR1 SGDLS, CDR2 YYNGEE. This CDR3 spans 14 amino acids.

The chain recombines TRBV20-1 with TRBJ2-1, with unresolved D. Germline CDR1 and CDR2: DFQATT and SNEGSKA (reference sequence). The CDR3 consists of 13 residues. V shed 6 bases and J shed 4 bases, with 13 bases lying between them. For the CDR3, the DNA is TGCAGTGCGTCTTCCTTAACTTACAATGAGCAGTTCTTC. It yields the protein CSASSLTYNEQFF.